Following are 10 T cell receptor beta chains from one sample sequenced in a study of cytomegalovirus exposure and HLA in healthy donors. Data came from immunoSEQ multiplex PCR; TCRdb stores just in-frame clones and leaves some out. The sample includes about 140,000 clones, 85% to 90% of them seen just once. Sequenced sample: PBMCs. The receptors shown here come from a man in his late teens or twenties in good health and CMV-seronegative.

The rearrangement uses TRBV5-1 and TRBJ2-7, with a tentative D call TRBD2 (6 bases). This CDR3 has 17 amino acids. V dropped 4 bases and J dropped 2 bases, with 22 bases sitting between them. CDR1 is SGHRS, CDR2 YFSETQ, per germline. The CDR3 sequence is CASSPLPGAGGAYEQYF. The DNA of the CDR3 is TGCGCCAGCAGCCCGCTCCCCGGCGCCGGGGGAGCCTACGAGCAGTACTTC.

The chain is built from TRBV27 and TRBJ2-7; 7 bases are shared with TRBD1. The CDR3 consists of 15 residues. V lost 6 bases and J lost 7; bases outside the gene matches: 15. Germline V lookup: CDR1 MNHEY, CDR2 SMNVEV (reference sequence). Written as DNA, the CDR3 is TGTGCCAGCAGAACGCCCGGACAGGCTCTGGGGGAGCAGTACTTC. Translating gives CASRTPGQALGEQYF.

The chain recombines TRBV28 with TRBJ2-1; no clear D. This CDR3 is 13 amino acids long. CDR1 is MDHEN and CDR2 is SYDVKM in the germline V gene. Trimming stripped 5 bases from V and 4 bases from J, with 9 bases between. Here the CDR3 reads CASSTTGYNEQFF. The CDR3 DNA sequence: TGTGCCAGCAGTACGACTGGATACAATGAGCAGTTCTTC.

This clone has just a few counts. V is TRBV2 and J is TRBJ1-2; 11 nucleotides agree with TRBD1. The junction had 7 bases not matched to a gene; V was cut back by 6 bases and J by 4 bases. The CDR3 has 15 residues. The germline V gene encodes CDR1 SNHLY and CDR2 FYNNEI. The CDR3 DNA follows: TGTGCCAGCAGCGTTACCGGGACAGGGGGCTATGGCTACACCTTC. The encoded protein is CASSVTGTGGYGYTF. The whole variable domain, filled in from reference TRBV2 and TRBJ1-2, reads EPEVTQTPSHQVTQMGQEVILRCVPISNHLYFYWYRQILGQKVEFLVSFYNNEISEKSEIFDDQFSVERPDGSNFTLKIRSTKLEDSAMYFCASSVTGTGGYGYTFGSGTRLTVV.

This clone was detected only once. J is TRBJ2-3 and V is TRBV11-3, with 10 positions matching TRBD1. This CDR3 comprises 15 residues. Looked up from germline, CDR1 is SGHNT and CDR2 is YENEEA. With V trimmed by 3 bases and J by 4 bases, 4 bases remained unmatched. The chain's CDR3 is CASSLGQGRPDTQYF. In nucleotides, the CDR3 is TGTGCCAGCAGCTTGGGACAGGGGCGCCCAGATACGCAGTATTTT.

V is TRBV11-2 and J is TRBJ2-5, with 8 positions matching TRBD1. The germline CDR1 and CDR2 sequences are SGHAT and FQNNGV. The CDR3 extends over 14 amino acids. The V gene end was trimmed by 3 bases and the J gene end by 4 bases; junction bases not matched to a gene: 4. The CDR3 coding sequence is TGTGCCAGCAGCTTCTCAGGACAGGGAGAGACCCAGTACTTC. Translated, it gives CASSFSGQGETQYF. The whole variable domain, filled in from reference TRBV11-2 and TRBJ2-5, reads EAGVAQSPRYKIIEKRQSVAFWCNPISGHATLYWYQQILGQGPKLLIQFQNNGVVDDSQLPKDRFSAERLKGVDSTLKIQPAKLEDSAVYLCASSFSGQGETQYFGPGTRLLVL.

This sequence joins TRBV5-6 and TRBJ2-7; D is unresolved. V shed 2 bases and J shed 0 bases, with 6 bases lying between them. The germline CDR1 and CDR2 sequences are SGHDT and YYEEEE. The CDR3 has 13 residues. This CDR3 is CASSFDNSYEQYF. The CDR3, as DNA: TGTGCCAGCAGCTTTGACAACTCCTACGAGCAGTACTTC.

The genes are TRBV13 and TRBJ2-2, with 11 bases that match TRBD2. The V and J ends lost 6 bases and 1 base, in that order; junction bases with no gene match: 4. The CDR3 totals 16 residues. Germline V lookup: CDR1 PRHDT, CDR2 FYEKMQ (reference sequence). The CDR3 is CASSPGLAGNTGELFF. For the CDR3, the DNA is TGTGCCAGCAGTCCCGGACTAGCGGGGAACACCGGGGAGCTGTTTTTT.

The rearrangement joins TRBV6-5 to TRBJ2-1, with D unclear. Looked up from germline, CDR1 is MNHEY and CDR2 is SVGAGI. With 4 bases removed from V and 6 bases from J, the gap between germline ends came to 7 bases. The CDR3 totals 12 residues. The CDR3 sequence is CASSSQSNEQFF. For the CDR3, the DNA is TGTGCCAGCAGTTCACAGAGCAATGAGCAGTTCTTC.

The V gene is TRBV27, the J gene TRBJ1-5, with TRBD1 matching 8 bases. Trimming at V came to 3 bases and at J to 5 bases, leaving 3 bases not matched to a gene. This CDR3 has 14 residues. The germline gives CDR1 MNHEY, CDR2 SMNVEV (reference sequence). The CDR3 coding sequence is TGTGCCAGCAGTTTGGACAGGGTGTATCAGCCCCAGCATTTT. It yields the protein CASSLDRVYQPQHF.